Shown below are 20 T cell receptor beta chains from a single sample sequenced in a study of T-cell reconstitution after alpha-beta-depleted transplantation in children. During its preparation, the TCRbeta library received unique molecular identifiers. Using its own MiXCR run on the PCR reads, TCRdb lists one record per CDR3 protein. Of over 80,000 distinct CDR3 sequences in the sample, about 25% are singletons; the top ten hold around 21%. Source: PBMCs, taken before TCRalphabeta/CD19-depleted stem cell transplant. These receptors all stem from a boy aged 2 to 10 with acute lymphoblastic leukemia, due to receive a stem cell transplant.

In this sample, this clonotype turned up a few times. This chain connects TRBV7-3 to TRBJ2-1, with 10 bases identical to TRBD2. Unmatched junction bases numbered 8, after V lost 10 bases and J lost 8 bases. The CDR3 consists of 13 residues. CDR1 is SGHTA, CDR2 FQGTGA, per germline. The CDR3 is CATSASGGYEQFF. The CDR3 nucleotides are TGTGCCACTTCGGCTAGCGGGGGCTATGAGCAGTTCTTC. The whole variable domain, filled in from reference TRBV7-3 and TRBJ2-1, reads GAGVSQTPSNKVTEKGKYVELRCDPISGHTALYWYRQSLGQGPEFLIYFQGTGAADDSGLPNDRFFAVRPEGSVSTLKIQRTERGDSAVYLCATSASGGYEQFFGPGTRLTVL.

The chain couples TRBV27 to TRBJ2-2; a possible D gene is TRBD1 (7 bases). This CDR3 spans 16 amino acids. The V end was cut by 5 bases, the J end by 5 bases, with 18 bases between. Germline values: CDR1 MNHEY, CDR2 SMNVEV (reference sequence). CDR3 sequence reads: CASSLEGAPRTGELFF. CDR3 DNA: TGTGCCAGCAGTCTGGAGGGGGCGCCGAGGACCGGGGAGCTGTTTTTT.

This chain joins TRBV12-3 or TRBV12-4 and TRBJ2-1, with 8 bases aligning to TRBD2. The length of the CDR3 is 14 residues. V lost 4 bases, J lost 11 bases, and 10 bases stayed unmatched. The CDR3: CASSSATSEPKQFF. CDR3 DNA sequence: TGTGCCAGCAGTTCGGCGACTAGCGAACCTAAGCAGTTCTTC.

The V gene is TRBV5-1, the J gene TRBJ2-2, with D possibly being TRBD2 (6 bases). Germline V gene data show CDR1 as SGHRS and CDR2 as YFSETQ. This CDR3 has 16 amino acids. The V gene lost 3 bases and the J gene lost 5 bases, with 17 bases spanning the gap. DNA of the CDR3: TGCGCCAGCAGCTATGCGGGCGGAGGGCGGACCGGGGAGCTGTTTTTT. Protein: CASSYAGGGRTGELFF.

This clonotype was picked up a small number of times. The chain couples TRBV5-1 to TRBJ2-1, with D uncertain. The length of the CDR3 is 13 residues. Trimming took off 4 bases at V and 9 bases at J, with 14 bases between the two ends. Germline CDR1 reads SGHRS; CDR2 reads YFSETQ. CDR3 nucleotides: TGCGCCAGCAGCCCGGAAGTAGCCGCTGAGCAGTTCTTC. This codes for CASSPEVAAEQFF. Drawing the rest from reference TRBV5-1 and TRBJ2-1, the complete variable domain is KAGVTQTPRYLIKTRGQQVTLSCSPISGHRSVSWYQQTPGQGLQFLFEYFSETQRNKGNFPGRFSGRQFSNSRSEMNVSTLELGDSALYLCASSPEVAAEQFFGPGTRLTVL.

On this clonotype itself: A junction end diverges from the germline sequence, so it may reflect a read error. This chain connects TRBV9 to TRBJ1-5; 12 nucleotides line up with TRBD1. The germline V gene has CDR1 SGDLS and CDR2 YYNGEE. The CDR3 loop spans 14 amino acids. DNA of the CDR3: TGTGCCGGCAGCGGGACAGGGGGCGTTCAGCCCCAGCATTTT. The encoded protein is CAGSGTGGVQPQHF.

This chain joins TRBV10-2 and TRBJ2-1; D is perhaps TRBD1 (6 bases). V lost 7 bases to trimming and J lost 6 bases, with 16 bases between them. This CDR3 has 14 residues. Germline V gene sequence: CDR1 WSHSY, CDR2 SAAADI. The CDR3, as DNA: TGCGCCAGCACCCCCTCCAGGGGCCCCAATGAGCAGTTCTTC. Protein sequence: CASTPSRGPNEQFF.

This clonotype was seen more than once but under ten times. The J gene is TRBJ1-1, the V gene TRBV5-1, with TRBD1 identical over 8 bases. V shed 1 base and J 4 bases; nucleotides not matched to a gene: 6. There are 15 residues in the CDR3. Germline CDR1 and CDR2: SGHRS and YFSETQ. The chain's CDR3 is CASSLFSGGGTEAFF. As DNA, the CDR3 is TGCGCCAGCAGCTTGTTTTCAGGGGGCGGCACTGAAGCTTTCTTT.

This clonotype occurred a few times. The chain employs TRBV28 and TRBJ1-6; no clear D. Germline values: CDR1 MDHEN, CDR2 SYDVKM. The CDR3 runs 12 residues. Trimming removed 3 bases from V and 14 bases from J, with 11 bases in between. CDR3 coding DNA: TGTGCCAGCAGTTTGAGCGCGAGTTCCCTCCACTTT. It specifies CASSLSASSLHF.

This clonotype was seen a handful of times. This chain connects TRBV29-1 to TRBJ2-5; D unclear. In germline, CDR1 is SQVTM, CDR2 ANQGSEA. This CDR3 has 13 amino acids. Trimming removed 7 bases at V and 2 bases at J, with 14 bases between. DNA for the CDR3: TGCAGCGCCCCTCTGGGGAAACAAGAGACCCAGTACTTC. It translates to CSAPLGKQETQYF.

This clonotype was seen a handful of times. V is TRBV28 and J is TRBJ2-1, with 15 nucleotides matching TRBD2. Trimming took 3 bases from V and 10 from J; bases not matched to a gene: 4. This CDR3 has 15 residues. Per germline, CDR1 MDHEN and CDR2 SYDVKM. The CDR3, as DNA: TGTGCCAGCAGTTTTGGACTAGCGGGAGGGCCAGAGCAGTTCTTC. Its translation is CASSFGLAGGPEQFF.

This clonotype was detected ten times or more. The V call is TRBV20-1, the J call TRBJ2-1; D may be TRBD2 (5 bases). The germline V gene has CDR1 DFQATT and CDR2 SNEGSKA (reference sequence). Deletions cut 6 bases from V and 9 bases from J, with 18 bases between. The CDR3 is 13 amino acids. The CDR3 DNA is TGCAGTGCCCCTCACGATGGAGGAAGTGAGCAGTTCTTC. This encodes CSAPHDGGSEQFF.

The chain is built from TRBV20-1 and TRBJ1-6; no clear D gene. The V end was cut by 3 bases, the J end by 8 bases, with 11 bases between. The CDR3 loop spans 13 amino acids. The germline gives CDR1 DFQATT, CDR2 SNEGSKA (reference sequence). Written as DNA, the CDR3 is TGCAGTGCTAGCGGACTCCGGGATTCACCCCTCCACTTT. This codes for CSASGLRDSPLHF.

This clonotype was found a few times. CDR3 in amino acids: CASSFRTDTQYF. CDR3 sequence (DNA): TGCGCCAGCAGCTTCCGCACAGATACGCAGTATTTT. This chain links TRBV5-1 with TRBJ2-3; D is unresolved. Germline lookup yields CDR1 SGHRS and CDR2 YFSETQ. The CDR3 consists of 12 residues. The germline V and J ends were trimmed by 2 bases and 1 base, with 2 bases remaining between them.

This clonotype has ten or more counts. The genes are TRBV5-1 and TRBJ2-3; D perhaps matches TRBD1 (5 bases). The CDR3 consists of 18 residues. V was cut by 0 bases and J by 3 bases, with 20 bases left in between. In germline, CDR1 is SGHRS, CDR2 YFSETQ. The CDR3 loop is CASSLGIDDRRPTDTQYF. Here the CDR3 DNA reads TGCGCCAGCAGCTTGGGGATAGACGACAGAAGGCCTACAGATACGCAGTATTTT.

The rearrangement uses TRBV5-6 and TRBJ1-1; D perhaps matches TRBD1 (6 bases). Germline CDR1 and CDR2: SGHDT and YYEEEE. Trimming took off 4 bases at V and 5 bases at J, with 24 bases between the two ends. The CDR3 totals 17 residues. This CDR3 is CASSTWGAGTFGTEAFF. The CDR3 DNA is TGTGCCAGCAGCACATGGGGGGCTGGGACCTTTGGGACTGAAGCTTTCTTT.

This clonotype has just a few counts. This rearrangement joins TRBV20-1 to TRBJ2-4; TRBD1 matches at 10 bases. The CDR3 runs to 11 residues. V lost 7 bases to trimming and J lost 6 bases; unmatched junction nucleotides: 0. Germline-derived CDR1 and CDR2 are DFQATT and SNEGSKA (reference sequence). CDR3 loop: CSGDRGNIQYF. DNA of the CDR3: TGCAGTGGGGACAGGGGAAACATTCAGTACTTC.

This clonotype was seen at least ten times. The rearrangement joins TRBV5-1 to TRBJ2-3; TRBD2 matches at 9 bases. Germline loops: CDR1 SGHRS, CDR2 YFSETQ. The CDR3 consists of 18 residues. Trimming cost V 6 bases and J 0 bases; bases outside gene matches: 14. CDR3 amino acids: CASKTSGGPTPSTDTQYF. Written as DNA, the CDR3 is TGCGCCAGCAAGACTAGCGGAGGGCCAACTCCTAGCACAGATACGCAGTATTTT.

This rearrangement joins TRBV27 to TRBJ2-5; a possible D gene is TRBD2 (5 bases). Germline CDR1 is MNHEY and CDR2 is SMNVEV (reference sequence). The CDR3 loop spans 15 amino acids. Trimming stripped 7 bases from V and 5 bases from J, with 20 bases between. The CDR3 coding sequence is TGTGCCAGCACCGAGGTCCCCGGGGAGCTGGAGACCCAGTACTTC. Its translation: CASTEVPGELETQYF.

This clonotype was counted at least ten times. V usage is TRBV6-4 and J usage is TRBJ2-1, with 10 bases that match TRBD2. Losses at the gene ends were 4 bases for V and 7 bases for J; bases not matched to a gene: 4. Germline assignment: CDR1 MRHNA and CDR2 SNTAGT. CDR3 length: 14 residues. For the CDR3, the DNA is TGTGCCAGCAGTGGGACTAGCGGAGGGAATGAGCAGTTCTTC. Translation gives CASSGTSGGNEQFF.